In its sample, the clone carrying this T cell receptor beta chain was seen a few times. Its antigen remains unidentified. Trimming cost V 5 bases and J 3 bases; bases outside gene matches: 6. This CDR3 is 15 amino acids long. This entry is derived from a study of blood T cells in healthy people across ages. Study-wide findings and caveats: Unsorted PBMCs prevented conclusive naive versus antigen-experienced comparison.

Through a sample-barcoded 5' primer and a J-beta primer mix, a second PCR was run for roughly 7 to 12 cycles. TCRdb redid the calling of the 5' RACE reads with MiXCR, one entry per CDR3 protein. The top ten hold 6.5% to 10% of the sample, which has around 1.5 million distinct CDR3 sequences, around 42% seen once. The chain has TRBV12-3 or TRBV12-4 and TRBJ2-7; 11 nucleotides align to TRBD2. The sequencing input was blood. The source of this sequence is a woman between 18 and 30 years old in good health. The CDR3 sequence: CASSHSGRAVYEQYF. CDR3 bases: TGTGCCAGCAGTCATAGCGGGAGGGCGGTCTACGAGCAGTACTTC.